This T cell receptor beta chain was sequenced in a study of cytomegalovirus exposure and HLA in healthy donors. Study-wide results and limits: As confirmed in vitro, three CMV-associated chains were specific for CMV antigens. Among TCR sequences, most were rare, though some public TCRs appeared in many donors.

Among the 110 or so subjects of the validation cohort, separate from the roughly 650-subject first cohort, were the donors. Using immunoSEQ multiplex PCR, the repertoire was profiled, and TCRdb retains in-frame clones only, with some absent. Among some 76,000 clones, 94% were seen once, and the ten largest hold around 2.1%. Note on this clone: Its specificity is not known.

CDR3 length equals 16 residues. V gave up 0 bases and J gave up 0 bases, with 9 bases separating them. CDR1 and CDR2 (germline): LGHNA, YNFKEQ. The source of this sequence is a woman aged 18-35 years in good health and CMV-seronegative. The specimen was PBMCs. The V call is TRBV4-2, the J call TRBJ1-5; D might be TRBD1 (5 bases). The CDR3 spells CASSQEGGHSNQPQHF. As DNA, the CDR3 is TGTGCCAGCAGCCAAGAGGGAGGACATAGCAATCAGCCCCAGCATTTT.